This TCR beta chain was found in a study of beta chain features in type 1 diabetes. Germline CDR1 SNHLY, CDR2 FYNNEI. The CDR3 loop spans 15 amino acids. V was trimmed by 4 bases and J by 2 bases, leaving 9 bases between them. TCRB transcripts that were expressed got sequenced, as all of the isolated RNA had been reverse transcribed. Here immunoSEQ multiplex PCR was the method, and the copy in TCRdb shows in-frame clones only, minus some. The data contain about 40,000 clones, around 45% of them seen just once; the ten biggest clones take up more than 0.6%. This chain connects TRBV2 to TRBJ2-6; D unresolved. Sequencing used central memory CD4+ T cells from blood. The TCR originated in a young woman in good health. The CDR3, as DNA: TGTGCCAGCAGTGCTAAGCGAACTGGGGCCAACGTCCTGACTTTC. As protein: CASSAKRTGANVLTF.